One sample yielded the 22 T cell receptor beta chains listed below, sequenced in a study of blood T cell repertoires in COVID-19. Profiling relied on immunoSEQ multiplex PCR, and the TCRdb table lists in-frame clones only, not all of them. This sample has 250,000 or so clones, with under 95% found just once. Sequencing was carried out using PBMCs or T cells enriched from blood (not recorded which). These receptor sequences come from a man aged 35 to 55 who had been exposed to COVID-19.

The J gene is TRBJ1-5, the V gene TRBV4-1; the match to TRBD1 covers 10 bases. After removal of 3 bases from V and 7 bases from J, the junction contained 6 bases not matched to a gene. This CDR3 contains 15 residues. Per germline, CDR1 MGHRA and CDR2 YSYEKL. CDR3 sequence (DNA): TGCGCCAGCAGCCAGGAGACAGGGGGCTGGCAGCCCCAGCATTTT. It encodes CASSQETGGWQPQHF.

The chain has TRBV11-3 and TRBJ2-3; TRBD2 matches 10 bases. The length of the CDR3 is 15 residues. Germline loops: CDR1 SGHNT, CDR2 YENEEA. V gave up 4 bases and J gave up 4 bases; unmatched junction bases: 5. The CDR3 here is CASSYSGRLADTQYF. CDR3 sequence (DNA): TGTGCCAGCAGCTATAGCGGGAGGTTGGCAGATACGCAGTATTTT.

The chain has TRBV2 and TRBJ1-3, with D possibly matching TRBD1 (5 bases). This CDR3 region has 14 residues. Germline V CDR1 and CDR2: SNHLY, FYNNEI. Trimming took off 5 bases at V and 2 bases at J, with 10 bases between the two ends. CDR3 sequence (DNA): TGTGCCAGCAGTTCCGGGGGGGCTGGAAACACCATATATTTT. This sequence encodes CASSSGGAGNTIYF.

This chain links TRBV3-1 (or the pseudogene TRBV3-2) with TRBJ2-1; unclear D gene. The CDR3 has 14 amino acids. The V gene lost 3 bases and the J gene lost 2 bases, with 8 bases spanning the gap. Germline V gene lookup returns CDR1 LGHDT and CDR2 YNNKEL (reference sequence). The CDR3 DNA is TGTGCCAGCAGCCAGTTTAACACCTACAATGAGCAGTTCTTC. It translates to CASSQFNTYNEQFF.

V and J are TRBV5-4 and TRBJ2-1, with 7 bases identical to TRBD1. CDR1 SGHNT and CDR2 YYREEE come from the germline V gene (reference sequence). CDR3 length: 16 residues. Trimming at V came to 3 bases and at J to 5 bases, leaving 11 bases not matched to a gene. The CDR3 region has the DNA TGTGCCAGCAGCTCGATTAAGGGGGCGTCAGACAATGAGCAGTTCTTC. Residues: CASSSIKGASDNEQFF.

This chain uses TRBV5-1 with TRBJ2-2; 7 bases align to TRBD1. There are 15 residues in the CDR3. Germline loops: CDR1 SGHRS, CDR2 YFSETQ. Trimming removed 6 bases from V and 6 bases from J; junction bases left unmatched: 11. CDR3 residues: CASTLDRVRAGELFF. The CDR3 nucleotides are TGCGCCAGCACCCTTGACAGGGTGAGGGCCGGGGAGCTGTTTTTT.

This chain joins TRBV5-1 and TRBJ2-3; 11 positions agree with TRBD1. The CDR3 loop spans 14 amino acids. Germline values: CDR1 SGHRS, CDR2 YFSETQ. J gave up 5 bases and V 4 bases, and 3 bases lay outside the gene matches. As DNA, the CDR3 is TGCGCCAGCAGCGGACAGGGGGCCCAAGATACGCAGTATTTT. Translation gives CASSGQGAQDTQYF.

This chain links TRBV7-2 with TRBJ2-5; 8 nucleotides line up with TRBD2. The CDR3 sequence is 16 residues long. The trim removed 5 bases at V and 7 bases at J, leaving 15 bases unmatched. The V gene's germline CDR1 is SGHTA and CDR2 FQGNSA. Here the CDR3 DNA reads TGTGCCAGCAGCCTGAGCCGCGGGACTAGTGGGGGGACCCAGTACTTC. Translating it yields CASSLSRGTSGGTQYF.

The rearrangement uses TRBV27 and TRBJ2-7; perhaps TRBD2 as D (6 bases). Germline V gene sequence: CDR1 MNHEY, CDR2 SMNVEV (reference sequence). The CDR3 has 15 amino acids. Trimming took 4 bases from V and 3 from J, leaving 16 bases between them. CDR3 coding DNA: TGTGCCAGCAGTTCTCGACTAGTTAGTCACTACGAGCAGTACTTC. Its translation: CASSSRLVSHYEQYF.

This clone has a handful of counts. The rearrangement links TRBV11-2 to TRBJ2-1; D is unclear. CDR3 size: 15 residues. From germline, CDR1 is SGHAT and CDR2 FQNNGV. Between the trimmed V and J ends, which lost 2 bases and 2 bases, there was a span of 10 bases. The CDR3 DNA reads as TGTGCCAGCAGCTTAATCTGGGCAGCCTACAATGAGCAGTTCTTC. Its protein is CASSLIWAAYNEQFF.

The chain is built from TRBV10-3 and TRBJ2-2; 11 bases fit TRBD2. V lost 3 bases to trimming and J lost 5 bases; unmatched junction nucleotides: 5. CDR1 ENHRY and CDR2 SYGVKD come from the germline V gene. This CDR3 comprises 16 residues. CDR3 nucleotide sequence: TGTGCCATCAGTGATGTAGCGGGAGGGCTGACCGGGGAGCTGTTTTTT. Translated, it gives CAISDVAGGLTGELFF.

The gene calls are TRBV24-1 and TRBJ1-1; D remains ambiguous. This CDR3 has 13 amino acids. Trimming left V 4 bases short and J 4 bases short, with 9 bases between. Germline lookup yields CDR1 KGHDR and CDR2 SFDVKD. The CDR3 protein is CATSDSSGTEAFF. DNA of the CDR3: TGTGCCACCAGTGACAGTTCAGGCACTGAAGCTTTCTTT.

V and J are TRBV3-1 (or the pseudogene TRBV3-2) and TRBJ2-1; 10 bases fit TRBD2. Germline CDR1 is LGHDT and CDR2 is YNNKEL (reference sequence). V dropped 3 bases and J dropped 2; count of bases not matched to a gene: 4. The CDR3 length is 16 residues. CDR3 protein: CASSQATSGTYNEQFF. In DNA form, the CDR3 reads TGTGCCAGCAGCCAGGCTACTAGCGGGACCTACAATGAGCAGTTCTTC.

The rearrangement joins TRBV14 to TRBJ2-3; 10 bases map to TRBD1. This CDR3 contains 16 residues. The trim removed 4 bases at V and 8 bases at J, leaving 12 bases unmatched. Per germline, CDR1 SGHDN and CDR2 FVKESK. This CDR3 is CASSLLGTGEFATQYF. Written as DNA, the CDR3 is TGTGCCAGCAGCCTTCTGGGGACAGGGGAATTCGCTACGCAGTATTTT.

The chain has TRBV4-3 and TRBJ2-3, with D maybe TRBD2 (6 bases). This CDR3 has 14 residues. CDR1 is LGHNA and CDR2 is YSLEER in the germline V gene. V was shortened by 4 bases and J by 2 bases, with 10 bases between the two germline ends. DNA for the CDR3: TGCGCCAGCAGCCCAGGGACTCTCACAGATACGCAGTATTTT. It yields the protein CASSPGTLTDTQYF.

This chain links TRBV28 with TRBJ2-3, with TRBD2 identical over 8 bases. The CDR3 covers 15 residues. V was pared by 5 bases and J by 1 base, with 5 bases of the junction left unmatched. CDR1 is MDHEN and CDR2 is SYDVKM in the germline V gene. This chain's CDR3 is CASSDFGGGTDTQYF. CDR3 in DNA: TGTGCCAGCAGTGACTTCGGGGGGGGCACAGATACGCAGTATTTT.

This clone has just a few counts. The CDR3 sequence: CASSGGQGLFMNTEAFF. The CDR3 nucleotides are TGCGCCAGCAGCGGCGGACAGGGGCTTTTCATGAACACTGAAGCTTTCTTT. V is TRBV5-1 and J is TRBJ1-1; 9 positions match TRBD1. V lost 4 bases, J lost 0 bases, and 10 bases stayed unmatched. Germline V gene lookup returns CDR1 SGHRS and CDR2 YFSETQ. The CDR3 covers 17 residues.

The chain employs TRBV29-1 and TRBJ1-1; the D is unclear. Per germline, CDR1 SQVTM and CDR2 ANQGSEA. CDR3 length: 11 amino acids. V dropped 7 bases and J dropped 0 bases, with 6 bases sitting between them. CDR3 amino acids: CSATLNTEAFF. The CDR3 DNA reads TGCAGCGCTACTTTGAACACTGAAGCTTTCTTT.

The chain recombines TRBV12-5 with TRBJ2-1, with D perhaps matching TRBD2 (6 bases). This CDR3 comprises 13 residues. The V end was cut by 6 bases, the J end by 7 bases, with 13 bases between. From germline, CDR1 is LGHNT and CDR2 FRNRAP. CDR3 sequence: CASGFGSENEQFF. The CDR3 DNA reads as TGTGCTAGTGGCTTCGGGAGTGAAAATGAGCAGTTCTTC.

This chain joins TRBV19 and TRBJ2-7; 13 nucleotides agree with TRBD2. This CDR3 has 14 amino acids. V lost 9 bases to trimming and J lost 5 bases; unmatched junction nucleotides: 7. CDR1 is LNHDA and CDR2 is SQIVND in the germline V gene (reference sequence). CDR3 nucleotides: TGTGCCAGCCGACTAGCGGGGGGCCCGAACGAGCAGTACTTC. The encoded protein is CASRLAGGPNEQYF.

The V call is TRBV9, the J call TRBJ2-3; D possibly corresponds to TRBD1 (6 bases). Trimming removed 3 bases at V and 1 base at J, with 15 bases between. CDR3 length: 16 amino acids. Germline values: CDR1 SGDLS, CDR2 YYNGEE. CDR3 nucleotide sequence: TGTGCCAGCAGCGAGAGTCCCAGGGGCGGCACAGATACGCAGTATTTT. It encodes CASSESPRGGTDTQYF.

The chain combines TRBV5-4 with TRBJ1-5; D is unclear. The germline gives CDR1 SGHNT, CDR2 YYREEE (reference sequence). Trimming shortened V by 0 bases and J by 5 bases, and 12 bases separated the two germline ends. The length of the CDR3 is 15 residues. The DNA for the CDR3 is TGTGCCAGCAGCTTGGAGTTAGAGGTGCATCAGCCCCAGCATTTT. It yields the protein CASSLELEVHQPQHF. The entire variable domain, with the rest obtained from reference TRBV5-4 and TRBJ1-5, is as follows: ETGVTQSPTHLIKTRGQQVTLRCSSQSGHNTVSWYQQALGQGPQFIFQYYREEENGRGNFPPRFSGLQFPNYSSELNVNALELDDSALYLCASSLELEVHQPQHFGDGTRLSIL.